This entry lists 28 T cell receptor beta chains sequenced from one sample in a study of identifying expanded T cells in peripheral blood. Profiling relied on immunoSEQ multiplex PCR, and the TCRdb table lists in-frame clones only, not all of them. The sample holds about 78,000 clones, 84% seen once. The sequenced sample consisted of blood. These receptors came from a person between 18 and 75 years old in good health.

The rearrangement uses TRBV6-5 and TRBJ2-5; D remains unclear. Germline lookup yields CDR1 MNHEY and CDR2 SVGAGI. The CDR3 has 14 amino acids. V was cut by 0 bases and J by 5 bases, with 10 bases left in between. The CDR3 region is CASSYSNMRETQYF. In DNA form, the CDR3 reads TGTGCCAGCAGTTACTCGAATATGAGGGAGACCCAGTACTTC.

The table lists this clone with a few counts. The chain links TRBV28 to TRBJ2-7; the match to TRBD1 covers 7 bases. Germline loops: CDR1 MDHEN, CDR2 SYDVKM. This CDR3 has 13 residues. After removal of 5 bases from V and 1 base from J, the junction contained 2 bases not matched to a gene. The CDR3 DNA reads TGTGCCAGCAGTCGGGACAGTTCCTACGAGCAGTACTTC. It translates to CASSRDSSYEQYF.

The rearrangement uses TRBV4-1 and TRBJ2-5; TRBD2 agrees at 10 bases. With 1 base clipped from V and 4 bases from J, the junction kept 15 bases outside the gene matches. CDR3 length: 19 amino acids. The germline CDR1 and CDR2 sequences are MGHRA and YSYEKL. This chain's CDR3 is CASSQAASSGTSARETQYF. The CDR3, as DNA: TGCGCCAGCAGCCAAGCAGCCTCTTCCGGGACTAGCGCCCGAGAGACCCAGTACTTC.

Note on this clone: The sample has other DNA sequences that encode this CDR3 too. The chain employs TRBV7-7 and TRBJ2-5; either TRBD1 or TRBD2 may supply D (5 bases each). This CDR3 contains 14 residues. The germline CDR1 and CDR2 sequences are SSHAT and FNYEAQ (reference sequence). Here the CDR3 reads CASNEGTAQETQYF. For the CDR3, the DNA is TGTGCTAGTAACGAAGGGACGGCCCAAGAGACCCAGTACTTC.

The V and J genes are TRBV7-2 and TRBJ2-2; 7 bases fit TRBD1. The germline CDR1 and CDR2 sequences are SGHTA and FQGNSA. V lost 6 bases, J lost 7 bases, and 8 bases stayed unmatched. The CDR3 loop spans 14 amino acids. The CDR3 region is CASRGGTGVGELFF. The CDR3 DNA is TGTGCCAGCAGAGGGGGCACAGGTGTCGGGGAGCTGTTTTTT.

This clone was seen only a few times. The V gene is TRBV11-1, the J gene TRBJ2-5; no definite D call. CDR1 and CDR2 from the germline V gene are SGHAT and FQDESV (reference sequence). V was trimmed by 5 bases and J by 4 bases, leaving 8 bases between them. The length of the CDR3 is 12 residues. CDR3 residues: CASSPVGETQYF. CDR3 DNA: TGTGCCAGCAGCCCTGTAGGAGAGACCCAGTACTTC.

CDR3 region: CASSSGGGGNYGYTF. In DNA, the CDR3 is TGTGCCAGCAGTTCCGGTGGTGGAGGGAACTATGGCTACACCTTC. The rearrangement joins TRBV28 to TRBJ1-2; D unclear. CDR3 length: 15 residues. The V and J ends lost 4 bases and 2 bases respectively, with 14 bases between them. The germline V gene encodes CDR1 MDHEN and CDR2 SYDVKM.

The chain links TRBV7-2 to TRBJ2-3, with 7 nucleotides matching TRBD1. Germline V CDR1 and CDR2: SGHTA, FQGNSA. This CDR3 has 16 residues. The trim removed 5 bases at V and 3 bases at J, leaving 11 bases unmatched. Here the CDR3 reads CASSPDRAYPTDTQYF. The CDR3 bases are TGTGCCAGCAGCCCCGACAGGGCCTACCCGACAGATACGCAGTATTTT.

Here the CDR3 reads CASSYRGPTNEKLFF. The CDR3 nucleotides are TGTGCCAGCAGTTACAGGGGGCCAACTAATGAAAAACTGTTTTTT. The V and J genes are TRBV6-5 and TRBJ1-4, with 7 bases fitting TRBD1. The CDR3 runs 15 residues. The germline V gene has CDR1 MNHEY and CDR2 SVGAGI. Unmatched junction bases numbered 0, after V lost 2 bases and J lost 0 bases.

This chain connects TRBV6-6 to TRBJ2-7, with D hard to call. The CDR3 totals 14 residues. CDR1 MNHNY and CDR2 SVGAGI come from the germline V gene (reference sequence). Trimming pared 5 bases from V and 2 bases from J, leaving 13 bases between. CDR3 region: CASSATGPTYEQYF. The CDR3 bases are TGTGCCAGCAGTGCAACTGGCCCCACCTACGAGCAGTACTTC.

The V gene is TRBV4-3, the J gene TRBJ1-3, with D perhaps TRBD1 (6 bases). Germline assignment: CDR1 LGHNA and CDR2 YSLEER. V was pared by 1 base and J by 6 bases, with 13 bases between. The CDR3 extends over 15 amino acids. The CDR3 here is CASSQGYRAINTIYF. CDR3 bases: TGCGCCAGCAGCCAAGGCTACAGGGCTATAAACACCATATATTTT.

The chain uses TRBV29-1 and TRBJ2-7; 14 bases line up with TRBD2. V dropped 7 bases and J dropped 5; count of bases not matched to a gene: 4. Germline values: CDR1 SQVTM, CDR2 ANQGSEA. The CDR3 extends over 13 amino acids. The CDR3 DNA sequence: TGCAGCGGGGGGACTAGCGGGAGCCACGAGCAGTACTTC. Its translation is CSGGTSGSHEQYF.

The chain employs TRBV28 and TRBJ2-5, with D possibly being TRBD1 (6 bases). The V gene's germline CDR1 is MDHEN and CDR2 SYDVKM. Between the trimmed V and J ends, which lost 2 bases and 5 bases, there was a span of 12 bases. This CDR3 is built from 14 residues. The DNA of the CDR3 is TGTGCCAGCAGTTTAGGGGGCTCTTGGGAGACCCAGTACTTC. Its translation: CASSLGGSWETQYF.

The rearrangement links TRBV4-3 to TRBJ2-2, with 9 bases lining up with TRBD2. With V trimmed by 4 bases and J by 5 bases, 14 bases remained unmatched. The length of the CDR3 is 18 residues. CDR1 and CDR2 from the germline V gene are LGHNA and YSLEER. As DNA, the CDR3 is TGCGCCAGCAGCCCGACCTTCGGGGCTAGCGGGATTACCGGGGAGCTGTTTTTT. This codes for CASSPTFGASGITGELFF.

J is TRBJ2-2 and V is TRBV11-2, with a possible D match to TRBD1 (5 bases). V shed 6 bases and J shed 5 bases, with 13 bases lying between them. Germline-derived CDR1 and CDR2 are SGHAT and FQNNGV. The CDR3 consists of 14 residues. CDR3 nucleotide sequence: TGTGCCAGCAGTCCAAGCAGGGTTACCGGGGAGCTGTTTTTT. Amino acids: CASSPSRVTGELFF.

V is TRBV10-3 and J is TRBJ1-5, with 8 positions matching TRBD1. The CDR3 totals 13 residues. V lost 4 bases, J lost 10 bases, and 6 bases stayed unmatched. CDR1 is ENHRY and CDR2 is SYGVKD in the germline V gene. CDR3 loop: CAISVDREQPQHF. CDR3 nucleotides: TGTGCCATCAGTGTGGACAGGGAACAACCCCAGCATTTT.

The genes are TRBV15 and TRBJ2-4; tentative D call: TRBD2 (6 bases). Germline loops: CDR1 LNHNV, CDR2 YYDKDF (reference sequence). This CDR3 comprises 14 residues. V lost 0 bases and J 12 bases, leaving 15 bases between the germline ends. CDR3 residues: CATSRDAGGMGQYF. CDR3 coding DNA: TGTGCCACCAGCAGAGATGCCGGAGGGATGGGTCAGTACTTC.

The gene calls are TRBV9 and TRBJ2-2; D is undetermined. The V end was cut by 2 bases, the J end by 0 bases, with 8 bases between. Germline CDR1 SGDLS, CDR2 YYNGEE. This CDR3 has 15 residues. For the CDR3, the DNA is TGTGCCAGCAGCGTCGGCTTCGCGAACACCGGGGAGCTGTTTTTT. This codes for CASSVGFANTGELFF.

The chain joins TRBV28 to TRBJ2-1; 10 nucleotides match TRBD2. The CDR3 is 12 residues long. In germline, CDR1 is MDHEN, CDR2 SYDVKM. With 5 bases clipped from V and 15 bases from J, the junction kept 7 bases outside the gene matches. CDR3 amino acids: CASSPLAGAPFF. CDR3 coding DNA: TGTGCCAGCAGTCCCCTAGCGGGAGCCCCGTTCTTC.

This clone was seen once. V gene TRBV5-1 combines with J gene TRBJ2-7; TRBD2 aligns across 7 bases. Trimming took 0 bases from V and 3 from J; bases not matched to a gene: 6. The CDR3 consists of 15 residues. Germline CDR1 reads SGHRS; CDR2 reads YFSETQ. The CDR3 DNA is TGCGCCAGCAGCTTGGGTGGGAGGGCCCGCTACGAGCAGTACTTC. Amino acid sequence: CASSLGGRARYEQYF.

This chain connects TRBV7-9 to TRBJ2-1; no reliable D call. Germline loops: CDR1 SEHNR, CDR2 FQNEAQ (reference sequence). V lost 1 base to trimming and J lost 8 bases, with 12 bases between them. This CDR3 region has 14 residues. CDR3 in amino acids: CASSLESAAYEQFF. The DNA of the CDR3 is TGTGCCAGCAGCTTAGAGTCAGCAGCCTATGAGCAGTTCTTC.

The chain is built from TRBV5-1 and TRBJ2-6, with no clear D. The length of the CDR3 is 14 residues. Germline V lookup: CDR1 SGHRS, CDR2 YFSETQ. V lost 2 bases to trimming and J lost 2 bases, with 5 bases between them. The CDR3 reads CASSFSPGANVLTF. The DNA for the CDR3 is TGCGCCAGCAGCTTCTCGCCTGGGGCCAACGTCCTGACTTTC.

The rearrangement uses TRBV7-8 and TRBJ1-5; TRBD1 matches at 10 bases. Germline values: CDR1 SGHVS, CDR2 FQNEAQ. The CDR3 totals 15 residues. V was clipped by 5 bases and J by 4 bases; unmatched bases: 5. CDR3 protein: CASSRDRGRNQPQHF. The CDR3 DNA reads TGTGCCAGCAGCAGGGACAGGGGAAGAAATCAGCCCCAGCATTTT.

This clone was observed once. The chain combines TRBV4-3 with TRBJ2-7; D gene uncertain. With 1 base removed from V and 3 bases from J, the gap between germline ends came to 7 bases. The CDR3 sequence is 13 residues long. The germline CDR1 and CDR2 sequences are LGHNA and YSLEER. CDR3 DNA sequence: TGCGCCAGCAGCCAAGGGAAGATCTACGAGCAGTACTTC. It specifies CASSQGKIYEQYF.

The chain couples TRBV6-4 to TRBJ1-1; a weak D match, TRBD1 (6 bases). V dropped 7 bases and J dropped 8 bases, with 26 bases sitting between them. CDR1 is MRHNA and CDR2 is SNTAGT in the germline V gene. CDR3 length: 16 amino acids. The CDR3 region is CASIPGAGGGLLEAFF. DNA for the CDR3: TGTGCCAGCATCCCGGGGGCGGGGGGCGGACTGTTAGAAGCTTTCTTT.

The V gene is TRBV28, the J gene TRBJ1-2; D not certain. The V gene lost 6 bases and the J gene lost 4 bases, with 6 bases spanning the gap. Germline values: CDR1 MDHEN, CDR2 SYDVKM. The CDR3 is made up of 11 amino acids. The CDR3 loop is CASRKGYGYTF. CDR3 nucleotides: TGTGCCAGCAGGAAGGGCTATGGCTACACCTTC.

The V call is TRBV28, the J call TRBJ2-7; TRBD1 matches 12 bases. There are 19 residues in the CDR3. J lost 6 bases, V lost 5 bases, and 20 bases had no gene match. CDR1 and CDR2 from the germline V gene are MDHEN and SYDVKM. This chain's CDR3 is CASSPTTPGQGARAGEQYF. CDR3 DNA sequence: TGTGCCAGCAGTCCCACCACCCCGGGACAGGGGGCCAGAGCGGGCGAGCAGTACTTC.

The V and J genes are TRBV4-2 and TRBJ2-7; 8 positions agree with TRBD1. Germline V gene data show CDR1 as LGHNA and CDR2 as YNFKEQ. This CDR3 spans 15 amino acids. V dropped 3 bases and J dropped 4; count of bases not matched to a gene: 8. CDR3 sequence (DNA): TGTGCCAGCAGCCAGGATCCGGGACAGGATTACGAGCAGTACTTC. Amino acid sequence: CASSQDPGQDYEQYF.